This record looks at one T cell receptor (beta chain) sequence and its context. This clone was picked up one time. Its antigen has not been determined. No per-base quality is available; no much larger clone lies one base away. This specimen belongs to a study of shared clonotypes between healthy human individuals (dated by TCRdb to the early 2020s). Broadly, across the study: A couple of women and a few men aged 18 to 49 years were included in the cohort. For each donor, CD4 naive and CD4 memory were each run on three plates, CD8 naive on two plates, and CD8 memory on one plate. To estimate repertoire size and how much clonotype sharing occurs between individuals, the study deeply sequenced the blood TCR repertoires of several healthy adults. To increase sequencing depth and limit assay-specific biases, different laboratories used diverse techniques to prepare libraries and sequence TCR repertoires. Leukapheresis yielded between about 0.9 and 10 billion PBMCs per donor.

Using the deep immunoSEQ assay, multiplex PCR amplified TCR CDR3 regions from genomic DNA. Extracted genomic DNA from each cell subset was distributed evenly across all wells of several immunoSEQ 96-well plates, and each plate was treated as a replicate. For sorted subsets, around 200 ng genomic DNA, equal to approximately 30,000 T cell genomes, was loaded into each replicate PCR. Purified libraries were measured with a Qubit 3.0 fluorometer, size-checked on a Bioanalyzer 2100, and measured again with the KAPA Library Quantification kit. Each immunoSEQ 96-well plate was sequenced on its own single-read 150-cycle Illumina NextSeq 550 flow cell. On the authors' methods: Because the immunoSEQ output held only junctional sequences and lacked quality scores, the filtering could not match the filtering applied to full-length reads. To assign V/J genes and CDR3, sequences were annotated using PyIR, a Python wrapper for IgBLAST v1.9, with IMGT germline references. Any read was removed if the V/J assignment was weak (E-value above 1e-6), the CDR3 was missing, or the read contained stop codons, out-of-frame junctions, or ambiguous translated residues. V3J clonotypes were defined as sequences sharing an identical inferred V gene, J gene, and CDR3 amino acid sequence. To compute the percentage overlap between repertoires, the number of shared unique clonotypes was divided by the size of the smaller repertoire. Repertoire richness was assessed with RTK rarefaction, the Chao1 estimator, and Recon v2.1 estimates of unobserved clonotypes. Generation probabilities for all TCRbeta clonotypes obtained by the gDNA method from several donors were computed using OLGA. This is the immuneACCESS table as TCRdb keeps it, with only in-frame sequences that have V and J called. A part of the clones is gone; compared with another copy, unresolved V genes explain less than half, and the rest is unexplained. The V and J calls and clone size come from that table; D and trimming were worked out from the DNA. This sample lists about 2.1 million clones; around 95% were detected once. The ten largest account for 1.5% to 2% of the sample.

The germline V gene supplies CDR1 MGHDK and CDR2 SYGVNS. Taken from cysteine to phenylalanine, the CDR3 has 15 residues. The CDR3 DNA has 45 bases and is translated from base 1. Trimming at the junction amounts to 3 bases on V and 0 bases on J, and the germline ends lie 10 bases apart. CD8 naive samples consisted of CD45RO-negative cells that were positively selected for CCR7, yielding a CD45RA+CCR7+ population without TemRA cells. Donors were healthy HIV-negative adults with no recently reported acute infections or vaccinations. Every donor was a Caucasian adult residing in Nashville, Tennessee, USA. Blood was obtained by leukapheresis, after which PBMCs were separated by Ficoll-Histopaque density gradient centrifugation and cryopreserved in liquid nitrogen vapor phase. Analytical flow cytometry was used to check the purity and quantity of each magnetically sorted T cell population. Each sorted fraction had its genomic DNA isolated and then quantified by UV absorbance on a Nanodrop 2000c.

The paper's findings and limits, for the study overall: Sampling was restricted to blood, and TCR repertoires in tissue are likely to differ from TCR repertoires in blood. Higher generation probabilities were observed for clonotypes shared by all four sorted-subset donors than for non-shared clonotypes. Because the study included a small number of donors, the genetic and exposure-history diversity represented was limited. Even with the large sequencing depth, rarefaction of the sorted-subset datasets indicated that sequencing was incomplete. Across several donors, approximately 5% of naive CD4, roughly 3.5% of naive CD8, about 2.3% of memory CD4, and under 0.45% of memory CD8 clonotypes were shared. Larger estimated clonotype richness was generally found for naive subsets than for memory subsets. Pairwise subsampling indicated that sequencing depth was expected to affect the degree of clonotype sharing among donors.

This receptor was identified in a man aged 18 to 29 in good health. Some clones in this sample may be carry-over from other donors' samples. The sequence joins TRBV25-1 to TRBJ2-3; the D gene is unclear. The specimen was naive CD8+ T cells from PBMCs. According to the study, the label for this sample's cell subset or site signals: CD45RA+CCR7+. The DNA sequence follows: TGTGCCAGCAGTGAGTCTCCCTCAAGCACAGATACGCAGTATTTT. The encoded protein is CASSESPSSTDTQYF.